The next 26 T cell receptor beta chains were all read from a single sample in a study of cytomegalovirus exposure and HLA in healthy donors. The study ran its PCR with 60 Vbeta and 13 Jbeta primers. Repertoires were generated with immunoSEQ multiplex PCR, while TCRdb's copy carries only in-frame clones and drops some. The sample carries under 250,000 clones, roughly four fifths recorded once. The sequencing input was PBMCs. The receptors come from a woman aged 40 to 50 in good health and CMV-seronegative.

This clone was seen a few times. The chain links TRBV6-5 to TRBJ1-1, with D possibly TRBD1 on 5 matching bases. CDR1 is MNHEY and CDR2 is SVGAGI in the germline V gene. The CDR3 is 15 amino acids. V dropped 2 bases and J dropped 1 base, with 11 bases sitting between them. The CDR3 reads CASSYQNQGNTEAFF. For the CDR3, the DNA is TGTGCCAGCAGTTACCAAAATCAGGGGAACACTGAAGCTTTCTTT.

Points on this clone: The sample holds other DNA sequences that translate to the same CDR3. This chain joins TRBV18 and TRBJ2-5; D not resolved. The CDR3 spans 12 residues. Germline CDR1 KGHSH, CDR2 LQKENI. V was shortened by 2 bases and J by 3 bases, with 4 bases between the two germline ends. The CDR3 sequence is CASSPSKETQYF. The CDR3 coding sequence is TGTGCCAGCTCACCATCTAAAGAGACCCAGTACTTC.

V gene TRBV27 combines with J gene TRBJ2-1; 11 positions match TRBD2. Germline V gene lookup returns CDR1 MNHEY and CDR2 SMNVEV (reference sequence). V shed 5 bases and J 9 bases; nucleotides not matched to a gene: 6. The CDR3 has 14 residues. CDR3 sequence (DNA): TGTGCCAGCAGTCCCGGGACTAGCGGTTCTGAGCAGTTCTTC. This encodes CASSPGTSGSEQFF.

The rearrangement links TRBV10-1 to TRBJ2-3; TRBD2 is a possible D gene (5 bases). From germline, CDR1 is WNHNN and CDR2 SYGVQD (reference sequence). The CDR3 extends over 17 amino acids. Trimming took off 0 bases at V and 2 bases at J, with 15 bases between the two ends. CDR3 DNA sequence: TGCGCCAGCAGTGAGTCGACGTCCGGACTCATCACAGATACGCAGTATTTT. Protein product: CASSESTSGLITDTQYF.

This clone appeared a few times. The rearrangement uses TRBV19 and TRBJ1-4, with TRBD1 identical over 8 bases. The CDR3 covers 17 residues. Germline V gene lookup returns CDR1 LNHDA and CDR2 SQIVND (reference sequence). V was pared by 3 bases and J by 0 bases, with 6 bases of the junction left unmatched. In DNA, the CDR3 is TGTGCCAGTAGTATTCGGACAGGGACCGCAACTAATGAAAAACTGTTTTTT. It codes for CASSIRTGTATNEKLFF.

The rearrangement links TRBV28 to TRBJ1-5; TRBD1 matches at 10 bases. The CDR3 extends over 15 amino acids. Per germline, CDR1 MDHEN and CDR2 SYDVKM. The V segment lost 6 bases and the J segment 7 bases; nucleotides outside the gene matches: 9. The CDR3: CASSSTGTGDQPQHF. CDR3 nucleotide sequence: TGTGCCAGCAGCTCGACCGGGACAGGGGACCAGCCCCAGCATTTT.

This sequence joins TRBV7-3 and TRBJ2-7; no clear D gene. V lost 5 bases, J lost 2 bases, and 10 bases lay in between. This CDR3 contains 13 residues. The V gene's germline CDR1 is SGHTA and CDR2 FQGTGA. CDR3 sequence: CASSDLTPYEQYF. CDR3 DNA: TGTGCCAGCAGCGACCTGACACCCTACGAGCAGTACTTC.

Only a few counts were recorded for this clone. The chain uses TRBV6-6 and TRBJ1-1; D is unresolved. The CDR3 contains 13 residues. Germline CDR1 and CDR2: MNHNY and SVGAGI (reference sequence). V was cut by 6 bases and J by 8 bases, with 16 bases left in between. The CDR3 is CASRKIKEGEAFF. The DNA of the CDR3 is TGTGCCAGCAGGAAAATTAAGGAGGGCGAAGCTTTCTTT.

The chain carries TRBV5-8 and TRBJ2-7; tentatively, D is TRBD1 (5 bases). This CDR3 comprises 17 residues. CDR1 is SGHTS, CDR2 YDEGEE, per germline. Trimming took off 1 base at V and 2 bases at J, with 19 bases between the two ends. CDR3 nucleotide sequence: TGTGCCAGCAGCTTGCAAGGGTCCCTCAGGGCCCCCTACGAGCAGTACTTC. Residues: CASSLQGSLRAPYEQYF.

The chain couples TRBV30 to TRBJ2-7; TRBD2 agrees at 9 bases. The germline V gene encodes CDR1 GTSNPN and CDR2 SVGIG (reference sequence). The length of the CDR3 is 12 residues. Trimming removed 2 bases from V and 6 bases from J; junction bases left unmatched: 2. The CDR3, as DNA: TGTGCCTGGAGTCAAGCGGGGGGCGAGCAGTACTTC. It translates to CAWSQAGGEQYF. Full variable domain (missing parts from reference TRBV30 and TRBJ2-7): SQTIHQWPATLVQPVGSPLSLECTVEGTSNPNLYWYRQAAGRGLQLLFYSVGIGQISSEVPQNLSASRPQDRQFILSSKKLLLSDSGFYLCAWSQAGGEQYFGPGTRLTVT.

The J gene is TRBJ1-1, the V gene TRBV7-9; 7 positions match TRBD1. V shed 5 bases and J 1 base; nucleotides not matched to a gene: 7. This CDR3 is built from 15 residues. Germline lookup yields CDR1 SEHNR and CDR2 FQNEAQ (reference sequence). Here the CDR3 reads CASSPTGVGNTEAFF. The CDR3 nucleotides are TGTGCCAGCAGCCCAACAGGGGTAGGGAACACTGAAGCTTTCTTT.

The chain recombines TRBV5-1 with TRBJ1-5, with TRBD1 matching 8 bases. This CDR3 has 14 amino acids. Per germline, CDR1 SGHRS and CDR2 YFSETQ. Losses at the gene ends were 1 base for V and 6 bases for J; bases not matched to a gene: 3. In nucleotides, the CDR3 is TGCGCCAGCAGCTTGCAGGGGGCAGGTCAGCCCCAGCATTTT. Translation: CASSLQGAGQPQHF.

This chain links TRBV6-1 with TRBJ1-2; the match to TRBD1 covers 7 bases. The CDR3 totals 15 residues. V was pared by 6 bases and J by 0 bases, with 7 bases of the junction left unmatched. Germline V gives CDR1 MNHNS, CDR2 SASEGT. CDR3 coding DNA: TGTGCCAGCAGAGCGGAGACAGGGACTAACTATGGCTACACCTTC. The encoded protein is CASRAETGTNYGYTF.

J is TRBJ2-7 and V is TRBV27; 7 bases are a match to TRBD1. The J segment lost 1 base and the V segment lost 4 bases, leaving 4 bases of the junction unmatched. Germline values: CDR1 MNHEY, CDR2 SMNVEV (reference sequence). The CDR3 consists of 14 residues. The CDR3 sequence is CASSSTGLSYEQYF. In nucleotides, the CDR3 is TGTGCCAGCAGTTCGACAGGGTTATCCTACGAGCAGTACTTC.

The chain has TRBV9 and TRBJ2-1; 7 nucleotides align to TRBD2. The length of the CDR3 is 15 residues. The germline CDR1 and CDR2 sequences are SGDLS and YYNGEE. With V trimmed by 3 bases and J by 4 bases, 7 bases remained unmatched. CDR3 sequence: CASSATGGTYNEQFF. The DNA for the CDR3 is TGTGCCAGCAGCGCTACCGGGGGGACGTACAATGAGCAGTTCTTC.

The V and J genes are TRBV29-1 and TRBJ1-1; possible D gene TRBD1, 6 bases. The CDR3 loop spans 13 amino acids. Germline CDR1 reads SQVTM; CDR2 reads ANQGSEA. V was shortened by 6 bases and J by 1 base, with 12 bases between the two germline ends. This chain's CDR3 is CSVSRGGNTEAFF. CDR3 DNA: TGCAGCGTCTCGAGGGGGGGGAACACTGAAGCTTTCTTT. The variable domain in full, with the rest retrieved from reference TRBV29-1 and TRBJ1-1, is SAVISQKPSRDICQRGTSLTIQCQVDSQVTMMFWYRQQPGQSLTLIATANQGSEATYESGFVIDKFPISRPNLTFSTLTVSNMSPEDSSIYLCSVSRGGNTEAFFGQGTRLTVV.

The V call is TRBV6-4, the J call TRBJ2-3; no clear D. The CDR3 extends over 15 amino acids. The V end was cut by 0 bases, the J end by 2 bases, with 9 bases between. Germline CDR1 and CDR2: MRHNA and SNTAGT. The CDR3 nucleotides are TGTGCCAGCAGTGACTCAGACGGAGTCACAGATACGCAGTATTTT. Translating gives CASSDSDGVTDTQYF.

The chain couples TRBV5-1 to TRBJ2-5, with 8 bases that match TRBD2. Germline lookup yields CDR1 SGHRS and CDR2 YFSETQ. The V and J ends lost 2 bases and 5 bases, in that order; junction bases with no gene match: 5. The CDR3 runs to 14 residues. CDR3: CASSFREGGETQYF. CDR3 in DNA: TGCGCCAGCAGCTTCCGGGAGGGAGGGGAGACCCAGTACTTC.

V usage is TRBV19 and J usage is TRBJ1-1; 8 nucleotides agree with TRBD1. The length of the CDR3 is 15 residues. Trimming removed 3 bases from V and 8 bases from J; junction bases left unmatched: 11. From germline, CDR1 is LNHDA and CDR2 SQIVND (reference sequence). The DNA of the CDR3 is TGTGCCAGTAGTATCGGGACAGGTTTGTCGTCGGAAGCTTTCTTT. Its protein product is CASSIGTGLSSEAFF.

Only one count was recorded for this clone. The chain couples TRBV28 to TRBJ2-3, with TRBD2 matching 8 bases. V trimming: 7 bases; J trimming: 2 bases; junction bases outside the gene matches: 8. This CDR3 is built from 15 residues. The germline CDR1 and CDR2 sequences are MDHEN and SYDVKM. CDR3 DNA: TGTGCCAGCACCCTGACAGCGGGAGTCACAGATACGCAGTATTTT. Translating it yields CASTLTAGVTDTQYF.

The chain combines TRBV19 with TRBJ2-3, with D possibly being TRBD1 (6 bases). The V end lost 5 bases, the J end lost 2 bases, and 14 bases lay between the germline ends. The germline V gene has CDR1 LNHDA and CDR2 SQIVND (reference sequence). This CDR3 is built from 15 residues. In DNA form, the CDR3 reads TGTGCCAGTAGTTGGACCCTGGGGGCCACAGATACGCAGTATTTT. Amino acid sequence: CASSWTLGATDTQYF.

V is TRBV29-1 and J is TRBJ2-1; 8 bases are shared with TRBD1. Germline loops: CDR1 SQVTM, CDR2 ANQGSEA. V lost 7 bases to trimming and J lost 4 bases; unmatched junction nucleotides: 9. This CDR3 has 14 amino acids. The CDR3 sequence is CSAAPGQVYNEQFF. CDR3 nucleotide sequence: TGCAGCGCGGCGCCGGGACAGGTTTACAATGAGCAGTTCTTC.

The CDR3 DNA is TGTGCCAGTACTTGGAGTCTCTCTGGGGCCAACGTCCTGACTTTC. Translated: CASTWSLSGANVLTF. V gene TRBV19 combines with J gene TRBJ2-6; D ambiguous. This CDR3 comprises 15 residues. CDR1 and CDR2 (germline): LNHDA, SQIVND (reference sequence). Trimming pared 7 bases from V and 0 bases from J, leaving 10 bases between.

J is TRBJ2-5 and V is TRBV5-1; D possibly corresponds to TRBD2 (5 bases). From germline, CDR1 is SGHRS and CDR2 YFSETQ. Trimming cost V 0 bases and J 5 bases, with 11 bases left between them. The CDR3 spans 14 residues. In nucleotides, the CDR3 is TGCGCCAGCAGCTTGGACGGGATTAGGGAGACCCAGTACTTC. Translated: CASSLDGIRETQYF.

The gene calls are TRBV5-1 and TRBJ2-3; 8 nucleotides match TRBD1. The germline V gene has CDR1 SGHRS and CDR2 YFSETQ. V lost 3 bases, J lost 1 base, and 4 bases stayed unmatched. The CDR3 runs to 15 residues. The DNA of the CDR3 is TGCGCCAGCAGCTCGACAGGGGTGGGCACAGATACGCAGTATTTT. Encoded protein: CASSSTGVGTDTQYF. Looking up the rest from reference TRBV5-1 and TRBJ2-3 gives the full variable domain: KAGVTQTPRYLIKTRGQQVTLSCSPISGHRSVSWYQQTPGQGLQFLFEYFSETQRNKGNFPGRFSGRQFSNSRSEMNVSTLELGDSALYLCASSSTGVGTDTQYFGPGTRLTVL.

The V call is TRBV7-2, the J call TRBJ2-1; D may be TRBD2 (5 bases). The CDR3 is 14 residues long. Germline CDR1 and CDR2: SGHTA and FQGNSA. V lost 5 bases, J lost 6 bases, and 14 bases lay in between. In DNA, the CDR3 is TGTGCCAGCAGCCCGGGGTCCAGGTTCAATGAGCAGTTCTTC. This gives the protein CASSPGSRFNEQFF.